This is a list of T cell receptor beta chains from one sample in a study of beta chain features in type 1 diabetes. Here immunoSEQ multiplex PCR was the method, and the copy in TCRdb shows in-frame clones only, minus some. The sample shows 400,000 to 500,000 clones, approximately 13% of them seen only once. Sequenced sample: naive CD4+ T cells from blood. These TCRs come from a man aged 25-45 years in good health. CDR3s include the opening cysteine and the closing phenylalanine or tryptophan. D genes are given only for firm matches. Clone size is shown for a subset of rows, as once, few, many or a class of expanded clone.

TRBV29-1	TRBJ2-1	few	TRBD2	CSVGVWSSGYNEQFF	TGCAGCGTTGGGGTCTGGTCTAGCGGTTACAATGAGCAGTTCTTC
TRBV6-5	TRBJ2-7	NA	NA	CASSYSGRDLQYF	TGTGCCAGCAGTTACTCGGGCAGGGATTTGCAGTACTTC
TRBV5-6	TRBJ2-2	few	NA	CASSMVAGWNTGELFF	TGTGCCAGCAGCATGGTGGCAGGATGGAACACCGGGGAGCTGTTTTTT
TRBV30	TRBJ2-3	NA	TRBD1	CAWSVGGTVGPTDTQYF	TGTGCCTGGAGTGTAGGTGGGACAGTTGGCCCCACAGATACGCAGTATTTT
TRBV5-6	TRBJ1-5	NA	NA	CASSLGRDQPQHF	TGTGCCAGCAGCCTGGGGAGGGACCAGCCCCAGCATTTT
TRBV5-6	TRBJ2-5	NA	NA	CASSRGLQETQYF	TGTGCCAGCAGCCGCGGACTACAAGAGACCCAGTACTTC
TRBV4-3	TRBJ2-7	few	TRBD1	CASSQEATGVYEQYF	TGCGCCAGCAGCCAAGAGGCGACAGGGGTTTACGAGCAGTACTTC
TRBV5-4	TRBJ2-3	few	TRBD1	CASSLMTGGDTQYF	TGTGCCAGCAGCTTGATGACAGGGGGGGATACGCAGTATTTT
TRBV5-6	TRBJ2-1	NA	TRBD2	CASTKPGLPYNEQFF	TGTGCCAGCACCAAGCCGGGACTACCCTACAATGAGCAGTTCTTC
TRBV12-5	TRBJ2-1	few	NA	CASGLDSSYNEQFF	TGTGCTAGTGGTTTGGACTCCTCCTACAATGAGCAGTTCTTC
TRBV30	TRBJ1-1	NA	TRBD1	CAERQGGLTEAFF	TGTGCCGAAAGACAGGGGGGTTTAACTGAAGCTTTCTTT
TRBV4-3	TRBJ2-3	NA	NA	CASSQGPLDTQYF	TGCGCCAGCAGCCAAGGTCCTTTAGATACGCAGTATTTT
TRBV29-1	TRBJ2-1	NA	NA	CSVETRVRFF	TGCAGCGTTGAAACTCGAGTGCGGTTCTTC
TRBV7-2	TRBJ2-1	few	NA	CASGRSYNEQFF	TGTGCCAGCGGCAGAAGCTACAATGAGCAGTTCTTC
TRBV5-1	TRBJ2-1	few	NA	CASSWGRTASYNEQFF	TGCGCCAGCAGCTGGGGACGGACGGCATCCTACAATGAGCAGTTCTTC
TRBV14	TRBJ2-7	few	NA	CASSQIGAGDLSEQYF	TGTGCCAGCAGCCAAATAGGGGCAGGGGACCTATCAGAGCAGTACTTC
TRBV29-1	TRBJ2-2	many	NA	CSVDLTGATGELFF	TGCAGCGTTGATCTGACGGGGGCCACCGGGGAGCTGTTTTTT
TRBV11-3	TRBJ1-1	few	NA	CASSLALTHAEAFF	TGTGCCAGCAGCTTAGCGTTGACCCACGCTGAAGCTTTCTTT
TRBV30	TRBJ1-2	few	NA	CAWSDVGGYTF	TGTGCCTGGAGCGACGTCGGTGGCTACACCTTC
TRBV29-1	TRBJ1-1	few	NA	CSGFTADTEAFF	TGCAGCGGATTTACGGCGGACACTGAAGCTTTCTTT
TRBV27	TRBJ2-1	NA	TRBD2	CASSPEVLAGNYNEQFF	TGTGCCAGCAGTCCCGAAGTACTAGCGGGGAACTACAATGAGCAGTTCTTC
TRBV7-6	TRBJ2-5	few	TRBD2	CASSGRTSGVVGTQYF	TGTGCCAGCAGCGGACGGACTAGCGGGGTCGTGGGGACCCAGTACTTC
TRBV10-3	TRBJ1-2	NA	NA	CAISIQDYGYTF	TGTGCCATCAGTATCCAGGACTATGGCTACACCTTC